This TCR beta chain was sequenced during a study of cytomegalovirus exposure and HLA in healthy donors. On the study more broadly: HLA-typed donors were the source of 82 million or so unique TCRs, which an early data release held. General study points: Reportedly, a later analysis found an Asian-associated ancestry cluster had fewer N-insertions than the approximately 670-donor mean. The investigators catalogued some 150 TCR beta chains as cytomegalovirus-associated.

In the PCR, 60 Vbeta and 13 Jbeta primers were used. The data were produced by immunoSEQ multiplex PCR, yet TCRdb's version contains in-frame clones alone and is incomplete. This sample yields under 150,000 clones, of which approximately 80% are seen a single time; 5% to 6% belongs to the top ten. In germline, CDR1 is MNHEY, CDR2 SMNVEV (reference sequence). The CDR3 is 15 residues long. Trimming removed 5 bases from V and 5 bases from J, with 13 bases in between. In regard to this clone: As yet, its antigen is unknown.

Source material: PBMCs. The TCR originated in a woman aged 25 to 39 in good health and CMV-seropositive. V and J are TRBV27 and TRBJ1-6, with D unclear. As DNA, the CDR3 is TGTGCCAGCAGTCTCCGGGTAGTAGATAATTCACCCCTCCACTTT. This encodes CASSLRVVDNSPLHF.